This T cell receptor (beta chain) was identified during a study of cytotoxic CD8 clonotypes in ibrutinib-treated CLL. Findings and limits, study-wide: Clonality increased at ibrutinib response and stayed stable in sustained remission. At progression, however, it fell back toward baseline.

On this clone itself: Its antigen is as yet unknown.

V lost 2 bases to trimming and J lost 4 bases, with 9 bases between them. The CDR3 is 14 amino acids. Profiled with immunoSEQ multiplex PCR; TCRdb holds only in-frame clones, not every one. The repertoire has approximately 150,000 clones, 70% to 85% of them found once; the top ten carry about 4.9%. The V call is TRBV6-7, the J call TRBJ1-5; D is perhaps TRBD1 (6 bases). TRBV6-7 is reported as an ORF; its role is uncertain. The receptor was isolated from a human donor with chronic lymphocytic leukemia. This sample comprised PBMCs, obtained after 24 months of ibrutinib treatment. The CDR3 protein is CASSYRGHNQPQHF. CDR3 DNA sequence: TGTGCCAGCAGTTACAGGGGACATAATCAGCCCCAGCATTTT.